One sample yielded the 21 T cell receptor beta chains listed below, sequenced in a study of blood T cell repertoires in COVID-19. Sequencing used immunoSEQ multiplex PCR; TCRdb keeps in-frame clones, though not all of them. The sample yields some 240,000 clones, around 84% seen once. Sequencing was carried out using peripheral blood. These receptors all come from a woman in her forties who had recovered from COVID-19.

This sequence joins TRBV19 and TRBJ2-3; 7 nucleotides agree with TRBD1. With 6 bases clipped from V and 1 base from J, the junction kept 4 bases outside the gene matches. Germline CDR1 LNHDA, CDR2 SQIVND (reference sequence). CDR3 size: 14 residues. This CDR3 reads CASRKGQRTDTQYF. Here the CDR3 DNA reads TGTGCCAGTAGGAAGGGACAGCGCACAGATACGCAGTATTTT.

The chain links TRBV30 to TRBJ2-2; 9 positions match TRBD2. The CDR3 runs 16 residues. Germline values: CDR1 GTSNPN, CDR2 SVGIG (reference sequence). V gave up 3 bases and J gave up 7 bases; unmatched junction bases: 12. The CDR3 region has the DNA TGTGCCTGGAGCAGAGTCAGGAGCGGGGGGTTCGGGGAGCTGTTTTTT. Protein product: CAWSRVRSGGFGELFF.

This chain links TRBV5-5 with TRBJ2-5, with D unclear. The germline gives CDR1 SGHKS, CDR2 YYEKEE (reference sequence). The CDR3 has 14 residues. V gave up 8 bases and J gave up 2 bases, with 16 bases separating them. CDR3 in DNA: TGTGCCAGTTTTGCTTGGAGTACGCAAGAGACCCAGTACTTC. This translates into CASFAWSTQETQYF.

This clone was observed once. The J gene is TRBJ1-5, the V gene TRBV2; TRBD1 matches at 8 bases. The CDR3 is 16 residues long. With 2 bases clipped from V and 7 bases from J, the junction kept 10 bases outside the gene matches. Germline V gene lookup returns CDR1 SNHLY and CDR2 FYNNEI. CDR3 protein: CASSELLTGDGQPQHF. CDR3 nucleotides: TGTGCCAGCAGTGAACTCCTGACAGGGGACGGGCAGCCCCAGCATTTT.

This chain connects TRBV3-1 (or the pseudogene TRBV3-2) to TRBJ2-5; TRBD2 might be the D (6 bases). Germline CDR1 and CDR2: LGHDT and YNNKEL (reference sequence). Trimming stripped 0 bases from V and 4 bases from J, with 15 bases between. The CDR3 runs 16 residues. The DNA for the CDR3 is TGTGCCAGCAGCCAAGATGCGGGGCAGGGTAGAGAGACCCAGTACTTC. Its translation: CASSQDAGQGRETQYF.

This clone has only one observation. The chain recombines TRBV7-2 with TRBJ2-6; tentatively, D is TRBD2 (5 bases). The V end lost 2 bases, the J end lost 5 bases, and 10 bases lay between the germline ends. Germline-derived CDR1 and CDR2 are SGHTA and FQGNSA. This CDR3 contains 15 residues. The CDR3 DNA sequence: TGTGCCAGCAGCTTAACTCCGGGGAGGGCCAACGTCCTGACTTTC. It encodes CASSLTPGRANVLTF.

This clone came up once. The chain uses TRBV18 and TRBJ2-6; the D gene is possibly TRBD2 (6 bases). This CDR3 has 14 amino acids. V was pared by 6 bases and J by 2 bases, with 8 bases between. Germline V CDR1 and CDR2: KGHSH, LQKENI. CDR3 sequence (DNA): TGTGCCAGCTCTCCGGGGGCTGGGGCCAACGTCCTGACTTTC. It specifies CASSPGAGANVLTF.

This clone is a singleton in its sample. The gene calls are TRBV7-8 and TRBJ1-5; D is undetermined. V lost 6 bases to trimming and J lost 1 base, with 19 bases between them. Germline V gene data show CDR1 as SGHVS and CDR2 as FQNEAQ. The CDR3 extends over 17 amino acids. The CDR3 DNA follows: TGTGCCAGCAGTATCATCTTCCAGTATGGCAGCAATCAGCCCCAGCATTTT. It specifies CASSIIFQYGSNQPQHF.

The J gene is TRBJ2-7, the V gene TRBV4-3; weak D call: TRBD2 (5 bases). This CDR3 is built from 13 residues. Trimming stripped 1 base from V and 7 bases from J, with 11 bases between. Per the germline V gene, CDR1 is LGHNA and CDR2 is YSLEER. For the CDR3, the DNA is TGCGCCAGCAGCCAAGTCGAGGGCTGGGAGCAGTACTTC. The encoded protein is CASSQVEGWEQYF.

V usage is TRBV6-5 and J usage is TRBJ1-1; D gene unclear. Trimming removed 7 bases at V and 0 bases at J, with 12 bases between. The germline gives CDR1 MNHEY, CDR2 SVGAGI. The CDR3 spans 14 residues. The CDR3 region is CASTIDNVNTEAFF. CDR3 DNA: TGTGCCAGCACTATAGACAATGTGAACACTGAAGCTTTCTTT.

This sequence joins TRBV7-2 and TRBJ1-1; 8 bases agree with TRBD1. Germline loops: CDR1 SGHTA, CDR2 FQGNSA. This CDR3 comprises 18 residues. J was trimmed by 3 bases and V by 5 bases; bases with no gene match: 17. The CDR3 region is CASSRGLAGGARDTEAFF. DNA for the CDR3: TGTGCCAGCAGCCGGGGGTTGGCAGGGGGCGCCAGGGACACTGAAGCTTTCTTT.

This clone occurred a few times. This chain uses TRBV19 with TRBJ1-1, with 10 bases aligning to TRBD1. The length of the CDR3 is 14 residues. The germline gives CDR1 LNHDA, CDR2 SQIVND (reference sequence). The V and J ends lost 7 bases and 3 bases, in that order; junction bases with no gene match: 5. CDR3 coding DNA: TGTGCCAGTATTAGACAGGGGGCGGACACTGAAGCTTTCTTT. Its protein is CASIRQGADTEAFF.

V usage is TRBV5-1 and J usage is TRBJ2-5, with 7 bases fitting TRBD1. V shed 3 bases, J shed 5 bases, and the junction held 10 bases outside the gene matches. This CDR3 spans 15 amino acids. The germline gives CDR1 SGHRS, CDR2 YFSETQ. The chain's CDR3 is CASSSTGRSEETQYF. The CDR3 nucleotides read TGCGCCAGCAGCTCGACAGGGAGATCCGAGGAGACCCAGTACTTC.

This clone was recorded a few times. The chain joins TRBV5-1 to TRBJ2-1; TRBD1 matches at 7 bases. The CDR3 consists of 16 residues. V dropped 4 bases and J dropped 7; count of bases not matched to a gene: 14. The germline V gene encodes CDR1 SGHRS and CDR2 YFSETQ. CDR3: CASSGMRQGRGNEQFF. The CDR3 DNA reads as TGCGCCAGCAGCGGGATGAGACAGGGTCGTGGGAATGAGCAGTTCTTC.

This chain joins TRBV7-8 and TRBJ2-2, with 12 nucleotides matching TRBD2. Germline assignment: CDR1 SGHVS and CDR2 FQNEAQ. With 7 bases clipped from V and 5 bases from J, the junction kept 8 bases outside the gene matches. This CDR3 has 16 amino acids. The CDR3 sequence: CASTPSGGADTGELFF. CDR3 DNA: TGTGCCAGCACCCCTAGCGGGGGGGCCGATACCGGGGAGCTGTTTTTT.

The DNA of the CDR3 is TGTGCCAGCAGCTTTACCCAGACAGGGGGCGCCGGCTACACCTTC. Translation gives CASSFTQTGGAGYTF. V gene TRBV5-6 combines with J gene TRBJ1-2, with TRBD1 identical over 10 bases. This CDR3 contains 15 residues. The V and J ends lost 2 bases and 8 bases, in that order; junction bases with no gene match: 9. Germline lookup yields CDR1 SGHDT and CDR2 YYEEEE.

The J gene is TRBJ1-1, the V gene TRBV10-3; a weak D match, TRBD1 (5 bases). V gave up 11 bases and J gave up 2 bases, with 18 bases separating them. The germline CDR1 and CDR2 sequences are ENHRY and SYGVKD. CDR3 length: 14 residues. CDR3 in amino acids: CASETGQGNTEAFF. For the CDR3, the DNA is TGTGCCTCGGAGACTGGTCAGGGAAACACTGAAGCTTTCTTT.

The chain couples TRBV4-2 to TRBJ1-4; no firm D call. Germline V gives CDR1 LGHNA, CDR2 YNFKEQ. V lost 1 base and J 0 bases, leaving 12 bases between the germline ends. This CDR3 is built from 17 residues. The CDR3 DNA reads as TGTGCCAGCAGCCAAGTTGGCGGGATGGCAACTAATGAAAAACTGTTTTTT. It is translated as CASSQVGGMATNEKLFF.

The chain carries TRBV4-3 and TRBJ2-3, with D tentatively TRBD1 (5 bases). The CDR3 extends over 16 amino acids. CDR1 is LGHNA and CDR2 is YSLEER in the germline V gene. Trimming pared 0 bases from V and 3 bases from J, leaving 13 bases between. CDR3 amino acids: CASSQDLGLGTDTQYF. Here the CDR3 DNA reads TGCGCCAGCAGCCAAGATTTGGGGCTAGGGACAGATACGCAGTATTTT.

This clone was seen a few times. This chain uses TRBV9 with TRBJ2-2; TRBD2 aligns across 13 bases. The CDR3 is 18 amino acids. The trim removed 4 bases at V and 2 bases at J, leaving 8 bases unmatched. Germline CDR1 and CDR2: SGDLS and YYNGEE. Here the CDR3 DNA reads TGTGCCAGCAGCAAATCGACTAGCGGGGGGACAAACACCGGGGAGCTGTTTTTT. This encodes CASSKSTSGGTNTGELFF.

This clone was seen just once. The chain uses TRBV28 and TRBJ2-7, with 7 bases matching TRBD1. The CDR3 extends over 15 amino acids. CDR1 is MDHEN and CDR2 is SYDVKM in the germline V gene. V shed 5 bases and J 1 base; nucleotides not matched to a gene: 8. The CDR3 DNA reads as TGTGCCAGCAGTGAACGACTGGGACAGTCCTACGAGCAGTACTTC. Protein sequence: CASSERLGQSYEQYF. The full variable domain, completed using reference TRBV28 and TRBJ2-7, is DVKVTQSSRYLVKRTGEKVFLECVQDMDHENMFWYRQDPGLGLRLIYFSYDVKMKEKGDIPEGYSVSREKKERFSLILESASTNQTSMYLCASSERLGQSYEQYFGPGTRLTVT.